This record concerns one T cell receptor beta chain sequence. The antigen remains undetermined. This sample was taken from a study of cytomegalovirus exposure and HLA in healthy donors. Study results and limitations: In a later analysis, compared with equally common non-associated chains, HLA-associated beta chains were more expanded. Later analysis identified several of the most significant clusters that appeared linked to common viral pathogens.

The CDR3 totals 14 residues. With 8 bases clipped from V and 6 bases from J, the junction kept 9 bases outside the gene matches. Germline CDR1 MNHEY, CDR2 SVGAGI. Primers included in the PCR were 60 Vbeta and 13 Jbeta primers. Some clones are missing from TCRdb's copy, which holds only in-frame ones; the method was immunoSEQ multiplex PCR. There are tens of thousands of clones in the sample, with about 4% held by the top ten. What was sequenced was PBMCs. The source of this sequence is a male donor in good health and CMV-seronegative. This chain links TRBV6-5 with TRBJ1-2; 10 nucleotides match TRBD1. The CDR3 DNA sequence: TGTGCCAGCTTTCCTTTCGGGACAGGGGATGGCTACACCTTC. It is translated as CASFPFGTGDGYTF.